One sample yielded the 23 T cell receptor beta chains listed below, sequenced in a study of early T cells in non-severe SARS-CoV-2 infection (TCRdb year 2021). To prepare the library, 5' RACE was applied. Instrument on record: NextSeq 500. The public reads were quality trimmed at Q25 with fastp and then assembled into clones with MiXCR by TCRdb, keeping productive beta chains. Each CDR3 protein appears once, grouped with its most common genes and DNA. A total of 55,000 to 70,000 distinct CDR3 sequences appear in this sample, 10% to 15% of them only once. The ten largest clonotypes hold less than 6% of the sample. The sequenced material came from whole blood. The receptor set was obtained from an adult who was a healthcare worker with PCR-confirmed SARS-CoV-2 infection or an uninfected control (not recorded which).

This clonotype was seen repeatedly, ten times or more. The chain employs TRBV18 and TRBJ1-1; D is unresolved. The V end lost 2 bases, the J end lost 1 base, and 2 bases lay between the germline ends. The CDR3 covers 12 residues. Per the germline V gene, CDR1 is KGHSH and CDR2 is LQKENI. The CDR3 loop is CASSPGNTEAFF. The CDR3 bases are TGTGCCAGCTCACCAGGGAACACTGAAGCTTTCTTT.

As concerns this clonotype: Because the CDR3's place on the DNA is in doubt, the DNA is left out and the CDR3 is given as listed by TCRdb. The chain carries TRBV21-1 and TRBJ1-4; the table's D call, TRBD1, has no DNA check behind it. TRBV21-1 is a recognized pseudogene. The CDR3 numbers 15 amino acids, ends counted. The CDR3 region is CASSKEYRGGKNCFF.

This clonotype has a count of ten or more. This chain connects TRBV2 to TRBJ2-7; a possible D gene is TRBD1 (6 bases). The germline gives CDR1 SNHLY, CDR2 FYNNEI. CDR3 length: 14 residues. Deletions cut 2 bases from V and 0 bases from J, with 8 bases between. The CDR3 is CASSEQGSSYEQYF. In nucleotides, the CDR3 is TGTGCCAGCAGTGAACAGGGGAGCTCCTACGAGCAGTACTTC.

This clonotype was seen more than once but under ten times. A read error may account for a junction end that differs from germline. V and J are TRBV20-1 and TRBJ2-1; weak D call: TRBD1 (6 bases). The CDR3 length is 12 residues. From germline, CDR1 is DFQATT and CDR2 SNEGSKA (reference sequence). The CDR3, as DNA: TGCAGTGCCGCGGCGAAGGGGGATGAGCAGTTTTTC. Translating it yields CSAAAKGDEQFF.

Notes on this clonotype: A much more abundant neighbour one base away suggests this may be a read error. The V gene is TRBV29-1, the J gene TRBJ1-2; 7 nucleotides align to TRBD1. The CDR3 length is 11 residues. Per the germline V gene, CDR1 is SQVTM and CDR2 is ANQGSEA. The CDR3: CSVGTEGVIQF. The CDR3 DNA reads as TGCAGCGTAGGGACAGAGGGCGTCATTCAGTTC.

This clonotype was found a few times. The chain combines TRBV3-1 with TRBJ1-1, with D unclear. Per germline, CDR1 LGHDT and CDR2 YNNKEL (reference sequence). Trimming stripped 1 base from V and 6 bases from J, with 9 bases between. The CDR3 sequence is 13 residues long. As DNA, the CDR3 is TGTGCCAGCAGCCAAGTGTCGGACTCTGAAGCTTTCTTT. Encoded protein: CASSQVSDSEAFF. Filled out from reference TRBV3-1 and TRBJ1-1, the complete variable domain reads DTAVSQTPKYLVTQMGNDKSIKCEQNLGHDTMYWYKQDSKKFLKIMFSYNNKELIINETVPNRFSPKSPDKAHLNLHINSLELGDSAVYFCASSQVSDSEAFFGQGTRLTVV.

This clonotype was seen only once. V gene TRBV11-2 combines with J gene TRBJ2-7; TRBD1 matches at 8 bases. This CDR3 spans 12 amino acids. From germline, CDR1 is SGHAT and CDR2 FQNNGV. After removal of 6 bases from V and 7 bases from J, the junction contained 5 bases not matched to a gene. Here the CDR3 reads CASRSTGGEQYF. The CDR3 region has the DNA TGTGCCAGCAGATCTACAGGGGGAGAGCAGTACTTC.

This clonotype was counted only a few times. The gene calls are TRBV20-1 and TRBJ2-2; weak D call: TRBD2 (5 bases). The CDR3 extends over 15 amino acids. Trimming took off 1 base at V and 7 bases at J, with 16 bases between the two ends. CDR1 and CDR2 from the germline V gene are DFQATT and SNEGSKA (reference sequence). CDR3 region: CSARVGERPSGELFF. CDR3 nucleotide sequence: TGCAGTGCTAGAGTCGGCGAGCGGCCAAGCGGGGAGCTGTTTTTT.

This clonotype was seen only a few times. This sequence joins TRBV7-9 and TRBJ2-1; no clear D. Trimming shortened V by 1 base and J by 1 base, and 5 bases separated the two germline ends. Per germline, CDR1 SEHNR and CDR2 FQNEAQ (reference sequence). The CDR3 runs 14 residues. For the CDR3, the DNA is TGTGCCAGCAGCTTAGTTACATCCTACAATGAGCAGTTCTTC. It encodes CASSLVTSYNEQFF. Using reference TRBV7-9 and TRBJ2-1 for the parts outside the CDR3, the full variable domain is DTGVSQNPRHKITKRGQNVTFRCDPISEHNRLYWYRQTLGQGPEFLTYFQNEAQLEKSRLLSDRFSAERPKGSFSTLEIQRTEQGDSAMYLCASSLVTSYNEQFFGPGTRLTVL.

The table lists this clonotype with many counts. This chain connects TRBV20-1 to TRBJ2-5, with TRBD2 as a possible D gene (6 bases). The CDR3 is 15 residues long. Trimming pared 0 bases from V and 3 bases from J, leaving 14 bases between. Germline CDR1 is DFQATT and CDR2 is SNEGSKA (reference sequence). The DNA of the CDR3 is TGCAGTGCTAGAGATCCCGGGACTGGAAAAGAGACCCAGTACTTC. Its protein product is CSARDPGTGKETQYF.

The V gene is TRBV15, the J gene TRBJ1-4, with 7 bases identical to TRBD1. Losses at the gene ends were 0 bases for V and 10 bases for J; bases not matched to a gene: 11. The germline V gene has CDR1 LNHNV and CDR2 YYDKDF (reference sequence). The CDR3 is 16 residues long. The CDR3 bases are TGTGCCACCAGCAGAGAAGAGACAGGGTCACTCGGAAAACTGTTTTTT. Translation: CATSREETGSLGKLFF.

The gene calls are TRBV9 and TRBJ1-1; possibly TRBD1 for D (6 bases). The CDR3 has 15 amino acids. V was clipped by 2 bases and J by 1 base, with 12 bases between them. Germline CDR1 is SGDLS and CDR2 is YYNGEE. The CDR3 loop is CASSVHGTQNTEAFF. The CDR3 DNA follows: TGTGCCAGCAGCGTCCACGGGACACAGAACACTGAAGCTTTCTTT.

The J gene is TRBJ2-3, the V gene TRBV10-2; 10 bases match TRBD2. This CDR3 has 14 amino acids. Germline CDR1 is WSHSY and CDR2 is SAAADI. V gave up 6 bases and J gave up 6 bases; unmatched junction bases: 6. CDR3 bases: TGCGCCAGCAGGAGGACTAGCGGTTACGATACGCAGTATTTT. This translates into CASRRTSGYDTQYF.

This clonotype has a count of ten or more. The chain joins TRBV6-1 to TRBJ2-2; TRBD2 is a possible D gene (6 bases). Trimming took 3 bases from V and 2 from J, leaving 13 bases between them. The CDR3 sequence is 16 residues long. The germline CDR1 and CDR2 sequences are MNHNS and SASEGT. The CDR3 region has the DNA TGTGCCAGCAGTGACACCCCGGGGACTAACACCGGGGAGCTGTTTTTT. Protein: CASSDTPGTNTGELFF.

The gene calls are TRBV7-6 and TRBJ2-5; D perhaps matches TRBD2 (6 bases). There are 16 residues in the CDR3. CDR1 SGHVS and CDR2 FNYEAQ come from the germline V gene. The V and J ends lost 5 bases and 4 bases respectively, with 20 bases between them. CDR3 DNA sequence: TGTGCCAGCAGCCGAGAGTTCCGCGGGATGTTAGAGACCCAGTACTTC. It specifies CASSREFRGMLETQYF. The variable domain in full, completed from reference TRBV7-6 and TRBJ2-5, reads GAGVSQSPRYKVTKRGQDVALRCDPISGHVSLYWYRQALGQGPEFLTYFNYEAQQDKSGLPNDRFSAERPEGSISTLTIQRTEQRDSAMYRCASSREFRGMLETQYFGPGTRLLVL.

This clonotype was counted ten times or more. The chain couples TRBV6-1 to TRBJ2-1, with 10 nucleotides matching TRBD1. V dropped 5 bases and J dropped 5; count of bases not matched to a gene: 6. Germline-derived CDR1 and CDR2 are MNHNS and SASEGT. The CDR3 consists of 15 residues. CDR3 coding DNA: TGTGCCAGCAGTTCCCGGACAGGGGGTAACAATGAGCAGTTCTTC. Translation gives CASSSRTGGNNEQFF.

This clonotype was detected ten times or more. This sequence joins TRBV6-5 and TRBJ1-2, with 7 bases aligning to TRBD1. V trimming: 6 bases; J trimming: 6 bases; junction bases outside the gene matches: 10. The germline V gene has CDR1 MNHEY and CDR2 SVGAGI. There are 14 residues in the CDR3. This chain's CDR3 is CASSYIDRADGYTF. Written as DNA, the CDR3 is TGTGCCAGCAGCTATATAGACAGGGCGGATGGCTACACCTTC.

This sequence joins TRBV5-5 and TRBJ1-1; D is perhaps TRBD1 (6 bases). V lost 4 bases and J lost 4, with 20 bases in between. Germline V CDR1 and CDR2: SGHKS, YYEKEE (reference sequence). This CDR3 spans 16 amino acids. The CDR3 sequence: CASSLGQFLGATEAFF. As DNA, the CDR3 is TGTGCCAGCAGCCTAGGACAGTTTTTGGGAGCCACTGAAGCTTTCTTT.

A single count supports this clonotype. The chain uses TRBV28 and TRBJ1-3; D perhaps matches TRBD1 (5 bases). Germline V gene sequence: CDR1 MDHEN, CDR2 SYDVKM. The CDR3 loop spans 18 amino acids. The V end lost 5 bases, the J end lost 0 bases, and 20 bases lay between the germline ends. Here the CDR3 DNA reads TGTGCCAGCAGTCCTACTCGGCCGACAGTATACTCTGGAAACACCATATATTTT. It encodes CASSPTRPTVYSGNTIYF.

This clonotype came up a few times. V and J are TRBV20-1 and TRBJ1-5, with D possibly being TRBD1 (6 bases). The V end was cut by 6 bases, the J end by 0 bases, with 21 bases between. CDR1 is DFQATT, CDR2 SNEGSKA, per germline (reference sequence). The CDR3 loop spans 17 amino acids. CDR3 protein: CSASTGSWVYSNQPQHF. As DNA, the CDR3 is TGCAGTGCCAGTACAGGGTCTTGGGTTTATAGCAATCAGCCCCAGCATTTT.

This clonotype was counted only a few times. The chain is built from TRBV12-3 or TRBV12-4 and TRBJ1-2, with a possible D match to TRBD1 (6 bases). Trimming left V 3 bases short and J 5 bases short, with 10 bases between. The CDR3 consists of 13 residues. The CDR3 DNA is TGTGCCAGCAGTTTTGGGGGGCAATATGGCTACACCTTC. This gives the protein CASSFGGQYGYTF.

This clonotype appeared many times. The chain recombines TRBV6-2 or TRBV6-3 with TRBJ1-5, with a tentative D call TRBD1 (6 bases). This CDR3 region has 15 residues. Germline CDR1 reads MNHEY; CDR2 reads SVGEGT. Trimming shortened V by 6 bases and J by 1 base, and 13 bases separated the two germline ends. This chain's CDR3 is CASSWGQLSNQPQHF. CDR3 coding DNA: TGTGCCAGCAGCTGGGGACAACTCAGCAATCAGCCCCAGCATTTT.

In its sample, this clonotype was seen many times. The chain combines TRBV29-1 with TRBJ2-7, with D maybe TRBD1 (6 bases). Germline lookup yields CDR1 SQVTM and CDR2 ANQGSEA. The CDR3 is 11 residues long. V was shortened by 6 bases and J by 3 bases, with 9 bases between the two germline ends. CDR3 sequence: CSVDRDYEQYF. CDR3 bases: TGCAGCGTGGACAGAGACTACGAGCAGTACTTC.